The clone carrying this T cell receptor beta chain was observed at least ten times. TCR beta CDR3 regions were amplified from RNA. The study used the HTBI primer set for a first-round RT-PCR of the TCR CDR3. One entry per CDR3 protein, called by TCRdb with MiXCR from the multiplex PCR reads. The data contain some 550,000 distinct CDR3 sequences, under 25% of them singletons. There are 17 residues in the CDR3. Looked up from germline, CDR1 is LGHDT and CDR2 is YNNKEL (reference sequence). Unmatched junction bases numbered 10, after V lost 4 bases and J lost 0 bases. The data originate from a study of T cells in Graves' hyperthyroidism and ophthalmopathy. Newly diagnosed hyperthyroidism patients aged 18 to 65 years had disease lasting under 2 months.

This receptor was identified in a man aged 18 to 30 with Graves' hyperthyroidism. J is TRBJ2-7 and V is TRBV3-1, with TRBD2 matching over 9 bases. The sequencing input was blood. This CDR3 reads CASSPRRLAGPSYEQYF. The DNA of the CDR3 is TGTGCCAGCAGCCCCCGACGGCTAGCGGGACCCTCCTACGAGCAGTACTTC.